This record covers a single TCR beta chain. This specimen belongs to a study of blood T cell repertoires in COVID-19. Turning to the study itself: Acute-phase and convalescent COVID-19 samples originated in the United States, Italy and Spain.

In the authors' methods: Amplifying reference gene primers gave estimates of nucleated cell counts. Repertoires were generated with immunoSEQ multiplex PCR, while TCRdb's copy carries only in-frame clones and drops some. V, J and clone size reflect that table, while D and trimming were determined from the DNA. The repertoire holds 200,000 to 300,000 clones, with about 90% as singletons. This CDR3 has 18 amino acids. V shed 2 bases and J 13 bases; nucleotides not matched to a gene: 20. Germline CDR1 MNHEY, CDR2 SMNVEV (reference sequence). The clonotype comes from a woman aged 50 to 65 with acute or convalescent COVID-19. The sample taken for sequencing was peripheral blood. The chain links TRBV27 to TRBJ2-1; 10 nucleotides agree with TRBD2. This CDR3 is CASSLGADWALAGVGQFF. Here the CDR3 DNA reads TGTGCCAGCAGTTTAGGGGCTGACTGGGCCCTAGCGGGAGTTGGTCAGTTCTTC.